This TCR beta chain appears in the sequencing data of a study of blood T cells in healthy people across ages (dated by TCRdb to between 2014 and 2017). A note on the overall study: In model experiments, template switching captured about one uniquely barcoded TCR beta cDNA molecule for every two T cells. Two additional independent replicas of 1 million unique cDNA reads from the same blood draw were analyzed for two donors (one aged 18 to 29 and one aged 80 or older). The donors were split into four age groups: young (average around 15 years), middle-aged (39), aged (around 67) and long-lived (approximately 89). Donors of different ages were randomly distributed across sequencing lanes to avoid experimental bias. Using deep sequencing normalized with unique cDNA molecular identifiers, the study measured how TCR beta repertoire diversity changes with age.

This clonotype turned up a few times. Its antigen has not been determined. No base qualities exist here, and no much larger clone lies one base off it. The CDR3 sequence holds 14 residues, the cysteine and phenylalanine included. Here the CDR3 DNA is all that survives: 42 bases in frame from base 1. The trim is 5 bases for V and 5 bases for J, with a gap of 15 bases between the germline ends. Paper-wide results and their limitations: Because donor CMV infection status was unknown, age-related changes in expanded clonotypes were potentially confounded. Bulk unsorted PBMC profiling prevented conclusive comparison of naive and antigen-experienced compartments. Estimates of total diversity based on one million sequenced T cells were regarded as lower bounds and as underestimates. Compared with the aged group, more naive CD4+ T cells, fewer expanded clones and increased TCR diversity were shown by the long-lived group, suggesting age selection. Observed TCR beta diversity per million T cells fell roughly linearly with age, and a significant reduction was already apparent by age roughly 40. Observed TCR beta diversity correlated strongly with the percentage of naive T cells measured by flow cytometry.

Systemically healthy Caucasian individuals from Russia, 35 to 50 in total and aged roughly 6 to 100 years, were included as donors. Each donor gave ten milliliters of peripheral blood, collected into EDTA-treated Vacutainer tubes. Ficoll-Paque density-gradient centrifugation was used to isolate PBMCs, with at least 6.5 million obtained per sample. Trizol reagent was used to extract total RNA from PBMCs, with at least 5 micrograms per sample. For every donor, an aliquot of PBMCs went through flow cytometry to measure the percentages of naive CD45RAhigh/CD27high T cells. Libraries were constructed by 5' RACE. The sequencer was an Illumina HiSeq 2500. A second PCR of about 7 to 12 cycles was run with a J-beta primer mix and a sample-barcoded 5' primer. A unique molecular identifier was introduced onto each TCR beta cDNA molecule by a template-switch 5' adaptor carrying 12 random nucleotides. At least 3 million CDR3-containing paired-end reads were obtained from each sample. First-strand cDNA synthesis was performed from all RNA using the Mint cDNA synthesis kit, with priming by a TRBC-specific oligonucleotide. Following uracil-DNA glycosylase treatment, all cDNA underwent a first 18-cycle PCR with the universal primers M1SS and BC2_uni_R. The authors' pipeline ran thus. Normalization of each sample was performed by random selection of 1 million high-quality reads, each carrying a distinct molecular identifier. Instead of being binned into consensus sequences, reads with shared molecular identifiers were discarded. MiTCR, with a Q25 quality threshold and the strictest error-elimination algorithm, was used for CDR3 identification, clonotype clustering and error correction. Lower-bound total TCR beta diversity was estimated with a nonparametric unseen species model using Euler transformation. TCRdb reprocessing: public reads trimmed at Q25 with fastp, clones called with MiXCR, in-frame beta chains kept. Rows are combined by CDR3 protein, so each entry shows the most common genes and DNA. The authors' filters were not applied to this entry. Across this sample there are some 860,000 distinct CDR3 sequences, with roughly 50% seen only once. The ten largest clones take up about a quarter of the sample.

This receptor was obtained from a man aged 35 to 55 in good health. This chain joins TRBV12-3 or TRBV12-4 to TRBJ2-5; the D gene is perhaps TRBD1, on 6 matching bases. Sequencing was performed on blood. The bases are TGTGCCAGCAGTGCCGGGACACCGAGGGAGACCCAGTACTTC. Translated, this gives CASSAGTPRETQYF.